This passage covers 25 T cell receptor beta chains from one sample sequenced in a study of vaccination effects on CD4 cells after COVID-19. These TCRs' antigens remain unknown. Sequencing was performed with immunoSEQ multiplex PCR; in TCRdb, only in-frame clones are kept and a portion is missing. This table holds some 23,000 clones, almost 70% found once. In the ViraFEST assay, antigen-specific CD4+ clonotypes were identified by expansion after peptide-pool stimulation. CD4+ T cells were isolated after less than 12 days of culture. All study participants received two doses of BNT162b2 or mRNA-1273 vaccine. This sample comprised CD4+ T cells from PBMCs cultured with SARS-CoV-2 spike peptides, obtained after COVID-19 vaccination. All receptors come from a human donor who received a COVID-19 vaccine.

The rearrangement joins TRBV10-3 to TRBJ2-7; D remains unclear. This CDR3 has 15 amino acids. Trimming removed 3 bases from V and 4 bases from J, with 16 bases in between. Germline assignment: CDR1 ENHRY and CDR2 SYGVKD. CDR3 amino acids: CAISERTESPYEQYF. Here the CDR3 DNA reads TGTGCCATCAGTGAAAGGACGGAGAGCCCTTACGAGCAGTACTTC.

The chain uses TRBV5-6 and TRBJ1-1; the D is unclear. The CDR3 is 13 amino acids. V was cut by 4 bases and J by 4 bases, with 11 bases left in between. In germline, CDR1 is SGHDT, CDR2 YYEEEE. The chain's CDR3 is CASSAEPGTEAFF. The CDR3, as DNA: TGTGCCAGCAGCGCTGAACCGGGCACTGAAGCTTTCTTT.

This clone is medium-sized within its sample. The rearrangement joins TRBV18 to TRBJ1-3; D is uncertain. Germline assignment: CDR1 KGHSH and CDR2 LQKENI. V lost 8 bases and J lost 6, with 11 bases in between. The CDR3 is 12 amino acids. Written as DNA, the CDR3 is TGTGCCAGCGAGAAAACAGAAAACACCATATATTTT. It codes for CASEKTENTIYF.

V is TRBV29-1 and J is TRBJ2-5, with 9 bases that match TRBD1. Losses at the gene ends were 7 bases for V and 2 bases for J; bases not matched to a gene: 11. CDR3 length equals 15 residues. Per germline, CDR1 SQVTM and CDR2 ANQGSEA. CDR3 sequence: CSAAGQGSLQETQYF. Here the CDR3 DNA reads TGCAGCGCCGCGGGACAGGGTTCGTTACAAGAGACCCAGTACTTC.

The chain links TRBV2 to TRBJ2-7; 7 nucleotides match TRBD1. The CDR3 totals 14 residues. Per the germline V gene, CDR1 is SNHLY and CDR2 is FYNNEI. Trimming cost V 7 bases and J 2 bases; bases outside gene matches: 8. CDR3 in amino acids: CASNPRDRPYEQYF. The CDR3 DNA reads TGTGCCAGCAACCCACGGGACAGACCCTACGAGCAGTACTTC.

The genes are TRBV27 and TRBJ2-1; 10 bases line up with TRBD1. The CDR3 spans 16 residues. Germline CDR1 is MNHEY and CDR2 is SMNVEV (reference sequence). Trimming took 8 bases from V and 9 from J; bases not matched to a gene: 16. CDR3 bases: TGTGCCAGCTCCTCCCCCGGACAGGGGGAGAGTTTTGAGCAGTTCTTC. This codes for CASSSPGQGESFEQFF.

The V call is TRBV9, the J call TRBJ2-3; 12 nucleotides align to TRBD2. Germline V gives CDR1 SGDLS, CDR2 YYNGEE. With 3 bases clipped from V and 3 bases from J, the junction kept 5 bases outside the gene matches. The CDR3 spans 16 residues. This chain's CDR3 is CASSETSGGPTDTQYF. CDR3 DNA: TGTGCCAGCAGCGAGACTAGCGGGGGTCCTACAGATACGCAGTATTTT.

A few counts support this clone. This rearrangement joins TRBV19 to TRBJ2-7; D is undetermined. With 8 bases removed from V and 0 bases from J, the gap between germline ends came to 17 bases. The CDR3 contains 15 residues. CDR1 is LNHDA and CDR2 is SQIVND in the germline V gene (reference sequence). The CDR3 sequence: CASGPAGQISYEQYF. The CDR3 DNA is TGTGCCAGTGGCCCCGCAGGTCAGATCTCCTACGAGCAGTACTTC.

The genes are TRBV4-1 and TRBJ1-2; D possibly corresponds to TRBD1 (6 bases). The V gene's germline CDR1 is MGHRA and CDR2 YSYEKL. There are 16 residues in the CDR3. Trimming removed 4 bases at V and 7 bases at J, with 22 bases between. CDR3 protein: CASSPVRGAGSTGYTF. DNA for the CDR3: TGCGCCAGCAGCCCGGTGAGGGGGGCTGGATCAACTGGCTACACCTTC.

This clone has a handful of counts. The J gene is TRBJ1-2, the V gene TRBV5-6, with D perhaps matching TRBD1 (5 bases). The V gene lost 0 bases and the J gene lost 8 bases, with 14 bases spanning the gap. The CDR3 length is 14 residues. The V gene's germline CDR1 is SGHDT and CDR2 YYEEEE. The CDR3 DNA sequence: TGTGCCAGCAGCTTGGCTGGACCAGGGAGGGGCTACACCTTC. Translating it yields CASSLAGPGRGYTF. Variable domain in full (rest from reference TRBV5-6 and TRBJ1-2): DAGVTQSPTHLIKTRGQQVTLRCSPKSGHDTVSWYQQALGQGPQFIFQYYEEEERQRGNFPDRFSGHQFPNYSSELNVNALLLGDSALYLCASSLAGPGRGYTFGSGTRLTVV.

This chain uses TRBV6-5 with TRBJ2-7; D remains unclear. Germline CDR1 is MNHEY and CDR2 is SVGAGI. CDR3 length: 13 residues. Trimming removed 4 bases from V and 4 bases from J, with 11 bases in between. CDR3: CASSSPVSYEQYF. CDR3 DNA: TGTGCCAGCAGTTCCCCGGTTAGTTACGAGCAGTACTTC.

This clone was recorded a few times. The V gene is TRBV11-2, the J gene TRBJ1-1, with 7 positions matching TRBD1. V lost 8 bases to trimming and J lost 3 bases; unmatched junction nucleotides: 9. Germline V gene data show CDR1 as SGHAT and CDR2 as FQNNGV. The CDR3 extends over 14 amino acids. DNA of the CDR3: TGTGCCAGCGGATACCGACAGGGTTACACTGAAGCTTTCTTT. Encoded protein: CASGYRQGYTEAFF.

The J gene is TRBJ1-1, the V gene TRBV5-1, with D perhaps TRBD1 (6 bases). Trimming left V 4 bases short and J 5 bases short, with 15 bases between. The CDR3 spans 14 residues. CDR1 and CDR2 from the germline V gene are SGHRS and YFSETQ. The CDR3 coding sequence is TGCGCCAGCAGCCGTACAGGGTCTTATACTGAAGCTTTCTTT. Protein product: CASSRTGSYTEAFF.

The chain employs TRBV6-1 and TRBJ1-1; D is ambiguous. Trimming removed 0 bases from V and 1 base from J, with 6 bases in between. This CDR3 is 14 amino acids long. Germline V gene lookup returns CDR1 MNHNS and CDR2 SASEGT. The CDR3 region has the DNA TGTGCCAGCAGTGAAGCACTGCAGAACACTGAAGCTTTCTTT. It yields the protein CASSEALQNTEAFF.

The CDR3 loop reads CATSDLNRSSYNEQFF. CDR3 in DNA: TGTGCCACCAGTGATTTGAACAGGAGCTCCTACAATGAGCAGTTCTTC. This chain links TRBV24-1 with TRBJ2-1, with D possibly matching TRBD1 (5 bases). CDR1 and CDR2 (germline): KGHDR, SFDVKD. Trimming left V 0 bases short and J 0 bases short, with 8 bases between. CDR3 size: 16 residues.

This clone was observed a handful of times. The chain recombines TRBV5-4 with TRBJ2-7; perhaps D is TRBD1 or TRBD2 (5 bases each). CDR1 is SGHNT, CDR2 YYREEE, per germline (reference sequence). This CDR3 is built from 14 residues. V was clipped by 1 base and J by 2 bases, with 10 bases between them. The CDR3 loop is CASSLRDLAYEQYF. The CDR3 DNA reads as TGTGCCAGCAGCTTGCGGGACCTCGCCTACGAGCAGTACTTC.

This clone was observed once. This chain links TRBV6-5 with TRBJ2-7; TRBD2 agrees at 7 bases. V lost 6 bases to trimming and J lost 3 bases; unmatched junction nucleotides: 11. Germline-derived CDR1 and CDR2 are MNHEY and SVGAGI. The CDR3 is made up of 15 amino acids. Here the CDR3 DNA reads TGTGCCAGCAGCTACACGAGCGGGACTGGCTACGAGCAGTACTTC. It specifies CASSYTSGTGYEQYF.

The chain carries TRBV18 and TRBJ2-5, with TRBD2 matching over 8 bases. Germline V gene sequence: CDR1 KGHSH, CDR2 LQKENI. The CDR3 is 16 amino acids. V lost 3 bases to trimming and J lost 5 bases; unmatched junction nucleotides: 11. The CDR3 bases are TGTGCCAGCTCACCGCCGGGACTAGGAGGGTACGAGACCCAGTACTTC. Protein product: CASSPPGLGGYETQYF.

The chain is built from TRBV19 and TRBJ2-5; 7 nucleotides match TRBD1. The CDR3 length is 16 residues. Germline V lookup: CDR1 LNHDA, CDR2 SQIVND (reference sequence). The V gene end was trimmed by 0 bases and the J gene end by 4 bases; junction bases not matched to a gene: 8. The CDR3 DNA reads TGTGCCAGTAGTATAGACCCGACAGGGTTCGGAGAGACCCAGTACTTC. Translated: CASSIDPTGFGETQYF.

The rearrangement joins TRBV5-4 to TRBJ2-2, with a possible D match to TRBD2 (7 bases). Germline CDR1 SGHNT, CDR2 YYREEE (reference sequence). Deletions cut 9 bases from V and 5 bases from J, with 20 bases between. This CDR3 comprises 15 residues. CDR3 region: CATYWGGSQTGELFF. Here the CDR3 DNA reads TGTGCCACATATTGGGGGGGCTCACAGACCGGGGAGCTGTTTTTT.

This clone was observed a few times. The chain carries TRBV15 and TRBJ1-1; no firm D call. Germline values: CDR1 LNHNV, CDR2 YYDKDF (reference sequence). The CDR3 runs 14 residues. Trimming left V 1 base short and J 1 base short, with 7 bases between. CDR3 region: CATSRGQKNTEAFF. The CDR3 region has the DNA TGTGCCACCAGCAGAGGCCAAAAGAACACTGAAGCTTTCTTT.

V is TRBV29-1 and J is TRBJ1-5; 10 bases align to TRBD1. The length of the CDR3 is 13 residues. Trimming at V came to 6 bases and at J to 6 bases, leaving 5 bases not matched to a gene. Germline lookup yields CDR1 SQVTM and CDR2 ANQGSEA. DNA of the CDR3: TGCAGCGTGGGACAGGGGAGCGGTCAGCCCCAGCATTTT. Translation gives CSVGQGSGQPQHF. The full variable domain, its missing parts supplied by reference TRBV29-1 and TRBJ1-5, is SAVISQKPSRDICQRGTSLTIQCQVDSQVTMMFWYRQQPGQSLTLIATANQGSEATYESGFVIDKFPISRPNLTFSTLTVSNMSPEDSSIYLCSVGQGSGQPQHFGDGTRLSIL.

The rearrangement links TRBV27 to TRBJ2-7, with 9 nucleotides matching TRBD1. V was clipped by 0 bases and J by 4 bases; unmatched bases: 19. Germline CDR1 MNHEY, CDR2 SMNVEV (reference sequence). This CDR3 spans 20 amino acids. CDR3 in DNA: TGTGCCAGCAGTTTATCGGGTGTGGGTACCGGGACAGGGAAGAATTACGAGCAGTACTTC. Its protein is CASSLSGVGTGTGKNYEQYF.

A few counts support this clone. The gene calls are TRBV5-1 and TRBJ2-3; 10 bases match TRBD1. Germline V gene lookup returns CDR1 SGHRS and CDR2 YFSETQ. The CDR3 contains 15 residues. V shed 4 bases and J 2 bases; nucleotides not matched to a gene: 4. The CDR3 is CASSQDRGDTDTQYF. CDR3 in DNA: TGCGCCAGCAGCCAGGACAGGGGGGACACAGATACGCAGTATTTT.

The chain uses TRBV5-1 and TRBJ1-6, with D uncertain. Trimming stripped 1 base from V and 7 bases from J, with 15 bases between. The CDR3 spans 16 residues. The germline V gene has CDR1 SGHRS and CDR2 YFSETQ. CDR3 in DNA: TGCGCCAGCAGCTTGAACCTCGTTGGGAAAAATTCACCCCTCCACTTT. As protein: CASSLNLVGKNSPLHF.